The sequence of this TCR beta chain was determined in a study of PD-1 blockade in classical Hodgkin lymphoma. Study-wide points: Compared with healthy donors, newly diagnosed patients reportedly showed lower baseline TCR diversity. Repertoires differed for reasons still undefined, possibly disease activity or prior therapy.

Documented time point: newly diagnosed, previously untreated cHL patient sample. Thawed PBMCs supplied CD8+ T cells via magnetic negative selection. Comparison relied on PBMCs that came from newly diagnosed, untreated classical Hodgkin lymphoma. The CDR3 totals 12 residues. The germline gives CDR1 MNHEY, CDR2 SMNVEV (reference sequence). J lost 8 bases, V lost 5 bases, and 4 bases had no gene match. The data were produced by immunoSEQ multiplex PCR, yet TCRdb's version contains in-frame clones alone and is incomplete. The table includes over 4,000 clones, roughly nine tenths detected once. This clone was seen a single time. Its antigen is currently unknown.

This receptor was obtained from a human donor with classical Hodgkin lymphoma. Material for sequencing was CD8+ T cells from blood. The chain combines TRBV27 with TRBJ1-2, with 8 bases identical to TRBD1. The CDR3 DNA sequence: TGTGCCAGCAGTGGACAGGGCTGGGGCTACACCTTC. Protein sequence: CASSGQGWGYTF.